A selection of T cell receptor beta chains follows, all from one sample in a study of vaccination and CD4 T cells after COVID-19. TCRdb re-called the PCR reads through MiXCR, storing one row per CDR3 protein. The sample comprises under 15,000 distinct CDR3 sequences, 41% of which are singletons, and 7% to 9.5% rests with the top ten. These TCRs are of unknown antigen specificity. The sequencing here drew on CD4+ T cells from blood, cultured in vitro, taken after SARS-CoV-2 vaccination. The receptors were sampled from a human donor who had recovered from COVID-19. Both conserved end residues are part of each CDR3.

J	V	CDR3
TRBJ2-2	TRBV6-2/TRBV6-3	CASSYSLNTGELFF
TRBJ2-5	TRBV11-2	CASSFSGLEETQYF
TRBJ2-5	TRBV7-2	CASSFRQGSETQYF
TRBJ2-2	TRBV24-1	CATSKTLNTGELFF
TRBJ2-3	TRBV27	CAAGGADTQYF
TRBJ1-5	TRBV7-8	CASSLGSGFSNQPQHF
TRBJ1-1	TRBV7-2	CASSLAGGAEAFF
TRBJ1-3	TRBV20-1	CSASPGRGFSGNTIYF
TRBJ1-2	TRBV25-1	CASSVTATYGYTF
TRBJ1-5	TRBV12-3/TRBV12-4	CASSLGGAIGPQHF
TRBJ1-2	TRBV5-5	CASSFGTGVNYGYTF
TRBJ1-5	TRBV7-2	CASSLAPDQPQHF
TRBJ1-5	TRBV19	CASRTDREGHQPQHF
TRBJ1-1	TRBV5-1	CASSAFRSTEAFF
TRBJ1-2	TRBV28	CATTDRGVYGYTF
TRBJ2-3	TRBV20-1	CSARGGMLSTDTQYF
TRBJ1-1	TRBV10-3	CAISYQVNTEAFF
TRBJ2-7	TRBV11-2	CASSSVHPSYEQYF
TRBJ1-1	TRBV20-1	CSAKTPGGNTEAFF
TRBJ1-1	TRBV27	CASSLLDRGLDTEAFF
TRBJ1-3	TRBV6-1	CASSQTPTASGNTIYF
TRBJ2-7	TRBV7-2	CASSSAGIHEQYF
TRBJ2-5	TRBV20-1	CSARASGRSPQETQYF
TRBJ2-6	TRBV24-1	CATSDRRSGANVLTF
TRBJ1-1	TRBV12-5	CASGRSWDLNTEAFF
TRBJ1-1	TRBV20-1	CSARVSQGTSEAFF
TRBJ2-1	TRBV6-1	CASSELGTGGISYNEQFF
TRBJ1-5	TRBV12-3/TRBV12-4	CASSSGRNNQPQHF
TRBJ2-3	TRBV5-3	CASSSTLAEVTDTQYF
TRBJ2-7	TRBV24-1	CATSEGDRVEQYF
TRBJ1-6	TRBV28	CATGQGRSPLHF
TRBJ1-3	TRBV20-1	CSATQVGNTIYF
TRBJ2-7	TRBV5-5	CASSPTAQEQCF
TRBJ2-7	TRBV2	CASNSRGGIHEQYF
TRBJ1-6	TRBV27	CASSPSAGGVFSPLHF
TRBJ2-7	TRBV6-1	CASTGLAVYEQYF
TRBJ1-2	TRBV19	CASSISGRGYTF
TRBJ1-3	TRBV7-2	CASSLAAGGNTIYF
TRBJ2-2	TRBV7-2	CASRVRNTGELFF
NA	TRBV6-1	CASTPPGGGTESYEQYF
TRBJ1-2	TRBV5-6	CASSLADNYGYTF
TRBJ2-5	TRBV11-2	CASSWAGQETQYF
TRBJ1-5	TRBV20-1	CSARDGRLGSQPQHF
TRBJ2-3	TRBV7-2	CASSGTLAPTHTDTQYF
TRBJ1-1	TRBV28	CATVGQMNTEAFF
TRBJ1-1	TRBV20-1	CSASRGQGNTEAFF
TRBJ1-2	TRBV20-1	CSARGSDNLYGYTF
TRBJ2-5	TRBV19	CASSEAGGPQETQYF
TRBJ1-1	TRBV10-3	CAISGQLNTEAFF
TRBJ1-2	TRBV27	CASSVGQAFGGYTF
TRBJ2-5	TRBV6-2/TRBV6-3	CASSYRTGQETQYF
TRBJ1-2	TRBV19	CASSAPQQGRGYTF
TRBJ2-1	TRBV27	CASSRRSGGNEQFF
TRBJ2-1	TRBV7-2	CASSPGRFNEQFF
TRBJ2-2	TRBV7-8	CASSPRQGAGGELFF